The 26 T cell receptor beta chains given below trace back to one sample, sequenced in a study of blood T cells in healthy people across ages. PCR was performed a second time for about 7 to 12 cycles using a sample-barcoded 5' primer and a J-beta primer mix. TCRdb analysed the 5' RACE reads with MiXCR anew, one entry per CDR3 protein. The sample lists around 870,000 distinct CDR3 sequences, more than 25% occurring once. The sample was blood. The receptors were gathered from a woman aged 80 or over in good health.

This clonotype has more than one count but fewer than ten. The gene calls are TRBV5-6 and TRBJ2-1; D may be TRBD1 (8 bases). Germline-derived CDR1 and CDR2 are SGHDT and YYEEEE. The CDR3 totals 19 residues. The V end was cut by 3 bases, the J end by 1 base, with 23 bases between. CDR3 in amino acids: CASSYPDREGGFSYNEQFF. The CDR3 region has the DNA TGTGCCAGCAGCTACCCGGACAGGGAGGGTGGTTTTTCCTACAATGAGCAGTTCTTC.

This chain uses TRBV19 with TRBJ2-7, with 9 bases matching TRBD2. The CDR3 has 15 residues. Germline V CDR1 and CDR2: LNHDA, SQIVND (reference sequence). Trimming removed 3 bases from V and 6 bases from J; junction bases left unmatched: 9. The CDR3 loop is CASSMASGGLSEQYF. CDR3 nucleotides: TGTGCCAGTAGTATGGCCAGCGGGGGGCTCTCCGAGCAGTACTTC.

This clonotype was seen repeatedly, ten times or more. This chain connects TRBV4-3 to TRBJ1-2; a possible D gene is TRBD1 (5 bases). Germline CDR1 reads LGHNA; CDR2 reads YSLEER. V was clipped by 0 bases and J by 8 bases, with 13 bases between them. The CDR3 length is 14 residues. DNA of the CDR3: TGCGCCAGCAGCCAAGATGAGGGGCATTGGGGCTACACCTTC. Its translation: CASSQDEGHWGYTF.

This chain uses TRBV7-2 with TRBJ1-5; TRBD1 is a possible D gene (6 bases). The ends were cut back, 5 bases at V and 5 bases at J, with 16 bases in the middle. In germline, CDR1 is SGHTA, CDR2 FQGNSA. This CDR3 spans 15 amino acids. The CDR3 bases are TGTGCCAGCAGCCTCCGACAGGAGGGTTATCAGCCCCAGCATTTT. Protein product: CASSLRQEGYQPQHF.

A note on this clonotype: An end of the junction does not agree with germline; a read error may underlie this. This chain links TRBV27 with TRBJ2-6, with D tentatively TRBD1 (5 bases). CDR3 size: 15 residues. CDR1 is MNHEY and CDR2 is SMNVEV in the germline V gene (reference sequence). The CDR3 reads CASSLSGSGANVRTF. The CDR3, as DNA: TGTGCCAGCAGTTTATCGGGGTCTGGGGCCAACGTCCGGACTTTC. The full variable domain, its missing parts supplied by reference TRBV27 and TRBJ2-6, is EAQVTQNPRYLITVTGKKLTVTCSQNMNHEYMSWYRQDPGLGLRQIYYSMNVEVTDKGDVPEGYKVSRKEKRNFPLILESPSPNQTSLYFCASSLSGSGANVRTFGAGSRLTVL.

In its sample, this clonotype was seen many times. The chain carries TRBV20-1 and TRBJ2-1; 9 bases match TRBD2. After removal of 1 base from V and 5 bases from J, the junction contained 9 bases not matched to a gene. CDR1 is DFQATT, CDR2 SNEGSKA, per germline (reference sequence). This CDR3 region has 16 residues. The CDR3 sequence is CSARAIGLASHNEQFF. The CDR3, as DNA: TGCAGTGCTAGAGCGATTGGACTAGCGTCCCACAATGAGCAGTTCTTC.

This clonotype was detected once. J is TRBJ2-2 and V is TRBV20-1; D possibly matches TRBD1 or TRBD2 (5 bases each). V was clipped by 5 bases and J by 7 bases, with 20 bases between them. From germline, CDR1 is DFQATT and CDR2 SNEGSKA (reference sequence). The CDR3 covers 15 residues. As DNA, the CDR3 is TGCAGTGCTTCTCCATTCGTGGGGGTGAGCGGGGAGCTGTTTTTT. Protein sequence: CSASPFVGVSGELFF.

This chain joins TRBV7-2 and TRBJ2-6; D is unclear. CDR1 is SGHTA and CDR2 is FQGNSA in the germline V gene. V shed 7 bases and J shed 1 base, with 5 bases lying between them. The CDR3 covers 13 residues. CDR3 amino acids: CASKFSGANVLTF. Written as DNA, the CDR3 is TGTGCCAGCAAGTTTTCTGGGGCCAACGTCCTGACTTTC.

In regard to this clonotype: A much bigger clone sits one base away, suggesting this may be a read error. V is TRBV21-1 and J is TRBJ2-7; no check of the table's D call, TRBD1, against the DNA was made. TRBV21-1 is flagged as a pseudogene. The CDR3 runs to 15 residues. The CDR3 region is CASSSPSRVSYEQYF. CDR3 sequence (DNA): TGTGCCAGCAGCTCCCCAAGCCGGGTCTCCTACGAGCAGTACTTC.

This clonotype was seen repeatedly, ten times or more. The V gene is TRBV20-1, the J gene TRBJ1-2, with 8 nucleotides matching TRBD1. V trimming: 6 bases; J trimming: 6 bases; junction bases outside the gene matches: 9. CDR3 size: 13 residues. The V gene's germline CDR1 is DFQATT and CDR2 SNEGSKA (reference sequence). In nucleotides, the CDR3 is TGCAGTGCAGGGGGACAGGAAGGGGATGGCTACACCTTC. It codes for CSAGGQEGDGYTF.

This clonotype was recorded at least ten times. The chain has TRBV7-2 and TRBJ2-5; 7 bases match TRBD2. V gave up 8 bases and J gave up 11 bases; unmatched junction bases: 14. CDR1 and CDR2 (germline): SGHTA, FQGNSA. The CDR3 consists of 13 residues. CDR3 residues: CASESRAGERQYF. CDR3 sequence (DNA): TGTGCCAGCGAAAGCCGGGCGGGGGAGAGACAGTACTTC.

In its sample, this clonotype was seen many times. The chain couples TRBV12-3 or TRBV12-4 to TRBJ1-5, with 11 nucleotides matching TRBD1. V trimming: 3 bases; J trimming: 15 bases; junction bases outside the gene matches: 10. CDR3 length equals 14 residues. Written as DNA, the CDR3 is TGTGCCAGCAGTTTGGGACAGGGGGGACGAAGATGGCATTTT. As protein: CASSLGQGGRRWHF.

This clonotype occurred a few times. The gene calls are TRBV20-1 and TRBJ2-7; 9 nucleotides align to TRBD1. This CDR3 contains 13 residues. Per the germline V gene, CDR1 is DFQATT and CDR2 is SNEGSKA (reference sequence). Unmatched junction bases numbered 11, after V lost 7 bases and J lost 7 bases. The CDR3 region has the DNA TGCAGTGTTACAGGGGGCTGGGACAATGAGCAGTACTTC. Translated, it gives CSVTGGWDNEQYF.

The J gene is TRBJ2-1, the V gene TRBV2; 7 bases agree with TRBD1. The CDR3 runs 15 residues. The germline V gene encodes CDR1 SNHLY and CDR2 FYNNEI. V was clipped by 4 bases and J by 6 bases; unmatched bases: 9. CDR3 region: CASSGYRGTVNEQFF. The CDR3 DNA reads TGTGCCAGCAGTGGTTACAGGGGTACGGTCAATGAGCAGTTCTTC. The full variable domain, with the rest looked up from reference TRBV2 and TRBJ2-1, is EPEVTQTPSHQVTQMGQEVILRCVPISNHLYFYWYRQILGQKVEFLVSFYNNEISEKSEIFDDQFSVERPDGSNFTLKIRSTKLEDSAMYFCASSGYRGTVNEQFFGPGTRLTVL.

This clonotype was counted many times. One junction end does not reproduce the germline sequence, and a read error may be involved. V usage is TRBV28 and J usage is TRBJ2-3; TRBD2 is a possible D gene (7 bases). Germline V gene sequence: CDR1 MDHEN, CDR2 SYDVKM. This CDR3 spans 14 amino acids. The CDR3 DNA reads TGCGCCAGCAGCTTCGGGGGGCGCACAGATACGCAGTATTTT. As protein: CASSFGGRTDTQYF.

This CDR3 is CASSQASTGWGYNEQFF. The CDR3 bases are TGCGCCAGCAGCCAAGCATCGACAGGCTGGGGTTACAATGAGCAGTTCTTC. The rearrangement joins TRBV4-3 to TRBJ2-1; TRBD1 is a possible D gene (6 bases). V was pared by 1 base and J by 4 bases, with 17 bases between. There are 17 residues in the CDR3. The V gene's germline CDR1 is LGHNA and CDR2 YSLEER.

This clonotype was seen repeatedly, ten times or more. The chain is built from TRBV12-3 or TRBV12-4 and TRBJ2-7; 9 bases align to TRBD1. CDR3 size: 15 residues. Losses at the gene ends were 6 bases for V and 4 bases for J; bases not matched to a gene: 10. CDR3 residues: CASRITGTGSYEQYF. The CDR3, as DNA: TGTGCCAGCAGGATCACCGGGACAGGGTCGTACGAGCAGTACTTC.

To note about this clonotype: A much larger clone differs by one base, so this may be a read error. V gene TRBV20-1 combines with J gene TRBJ2-7, with D perhaps matching TRBD2 (6 bases). This CDR3 comprises 15 residues. With 5 bases removed from V and 6 bases from J, the gap between germline ends came to 23 bases. Germline V gene data show CDR1 as DFQATT and CDR2 as SNEGSKA (reference sequence). CDR3 region: CSAGKRGTSSTEQYF. CDR3 nucleotides: TGCAGTGCTGGGAAGCGTGGGACTTCCTCTACCGAGCAGTACTTC.

This clonotype has at least ten counts. The chain is built from TRBV10-3 and TRBJ1-2, with a possible D match to TRBD1 (5 bases). This CDR3 comprises 15 residues. Germline lookup yields CDR1 ENHRY and CDR2 SYGVKD. The germline V and J ends were trimmed by 3 bases and 4 bases, with 15 bases remaining between them. CDR3 in amino acids: CAISDSGTDSYGYTF. The CDR3 coding sequence is TGTGCCATCAGTGACTCCGGGACCGATAGCTATGGCTACACCTTC.

This clonotype was counted ten times or more. J is TRBJ2-3 and V is TRBV20-1, with a weak D call TRBD2 (6 bases). V was pared by 3 bases and J by 0 bases, with 10 bases between. The germline gives CDR1 DFQATT, CDR2 SNEGSKA (reference sequence). The CDR3 consists of 14 residues. The CDR3 DNA sequence: TGCAGTGCTAGTTTTCGGGGGAGCACAGATACGCAGTATTTT. Translating gives CSASFRGSTDTQYF.

This clonotype has a count of ten or more. The CDR3: CASSLAGPRPGNNEQFF. The DNA of the CDR3 is TGTGCCAGCAGCTTAGCCGGGCCTCGCCCTGGGAACAATGAGCAGTTCTTC. The chain couples TRBV7-2 to TRBJ2-1; D gene unclear. Per the germline V gene, CDR1 is SGHTA and CDR2 is FQGNSA. The CDR3 consists of 17 residues. V was trimmed by 0 bases and J by 5 bases, leaving 17 bases between them.

This clonotype was counted many times. The V call is TRBV6-2 or TRBV6-3, the J call TRBJ1-2; 9 positions match TRBD1. Germline V gene sequence: CDR1 MNHEY, CDR2 SVGEGT. Trimming at V came to 5 bases and at J to 0 bases, leaving 10 bases not matched to a gene. This CDR3 is 17 amino acids long. The CDR3 nucleotides are TGTGCCAGCAGTCTCCGGGACAGGGCCATAACTAACTATGGCTACACCTTC. This translates into CASSLRDRAITNYGYTF.

A few counts support this clonotype. A clone one base away is much larger, so this may be a read error. V usage is TRBV6-5 and J usage is TRBJ2-1; unclear D gene. The CDR3 is 13 residues long. V was trimmed by 10 bases and J by 0 bases, leaving 10 bases between them. CDR1 and CDR2 from the germline V gene are MNHEY and SVGAGI. The CDR3, as DNA: TGTGCCACCCAGGCCAGCTCCTACAATGAGCAGTTCTTC. Residues: CATQASSYNEQFF.

Remarks on this clonotype: A read error may be the cause here, since a much bigger clone is one base away. The V and J genes are TRBV7-9 and TRBJ2-3; TRBD2 is a possible D gene (5 bases). CDR3 length: 15 residues. V was shortened by 4 bases and J by 2 bases, with 13 bases between the two germline ends. CDR1 and CDR2 from the germline V gene are SEHNR and FQNEAQ (reference sequence). As DNA, the CDR3 is TGTGCCAGCAGCTCTTGGTCTAGCACCACAGATACGCAGTATTTT. Translated: CASSSWSSTTDTQYF.

Concerning this clonotype: This may stem from a read error, because a much larger clone lies one nucleotide away. The chain joins TRBV5-5 to TRBJ2-1; 8 bases fit TRBD1. V dropped 0 bases and J dropped 13; count of bases not matched to a gene: 9. This CDR3 region has 14 residues. Germline V CDR1 and CDR2: SGHKS, YYEKEE (reference sequence). CDR3 nucleotides: TGTGCCAGCAGCTTGGTGGGACAGGAAGAGACCCAGTTCTTC. Translated, it gives CASSLVGQEETQFF.

V gene TRBV6-2 or TRBV6-3 combines with J gene TRBJ1-1, with a weak D call TRBD1 (5 bases). Deletions cut 10 bases from V and 1 base from J, with 10 bases between. Germline V gene lookup returns CDR1 MNHEY and CDR2 SVGEGT. There are 12 residues in the CDR3. The CDR3 region is CAITQGNTEAFF. DNA of the CDR3: TGTGCCATTACCCAGGGGAACACTGAAGCTTTCTTT.